The 30 T cell receptor beta chains presented below share a single source sample, sequenced in a study of TIL therapy for anti-PD-1-resistant metastatic lung cancer. The immunoSEQ assay was v3. Using immunoSEQ multiplex PCR, the repertoire was profiled, and TCRdb retains in-frame clones only, with some absent. In the table there are tens of thousands of clones, about 70% of which are singletons. Specified time point: pre-treatment sample, taken before nivolumab and TIL therapy. The sequenced sample was blood, obtained at baseline. The receptor set was obtained from a person aged 25-80 years with non-small cell lung cancer.

The V call is TRBV5-1, the J call TRBJ2-1; D is perhaps TRBD1 or TRBD2 (5 bases each). The CDR3 consists of 16 residues. Deletions cut 0 bases from V and 4 bases from J, with 14 bases between. From germline, CDR1 is SGHRS and CDR2 YFSETQ. The CDR3 protein is CASSLAGGPGYNEQFF. The CDR3, as DNA: TGCGCCAGCAGCTTGGCCGGAGGCCCAGGGTACAATGAGCAGTTCTTC.

The gene calls are TRBV7-2 and TRBJ2-5; D tentatively reads TRBD1 or TRBD2 (5 bases each). Trimming left V 5 bases short and J 8 bases short, with 12 bases between. Per the germline V gene, CDR1 is SGHTA and CDR2 is FQGNSA. CDR3 length: 12 residues. The CDR3, as DNA: TGTGCCAGCAGCGAGGGGCTTCCCACCCAGTACTTC. Its translation: CASSEGLPTQYF.

V and J are TRBV28 and TRBJ2-3; maybe TRBD2 (7 bases). V was pared by 4 bases and J by 1 base, with 18 bases between. This CDR3 has 17 residues. Germline CDR1 and CDR2: MDHEN and SYDVKM. CDR3: CASSSPGGGSGTDTQYF. For the CDR3, the DNA is TGTGCCAGCAGTTCCCCCGGGGGCGGGAGTGGCACAGATACGCAGTATTTT.

The rearrangement uses TRBV4-3 and TRBJ1-2; D may be TRBD1 (6 bases). Looked up from germline, CDR1 is LGHNA and CDR2 is YSLEER. This CDR3 is 16 amino acids long. V lost 1 base, J lost 1 base, and 13 bases lay in between. The CDR3 here is CASSQASGALNYGYTF. The CDR3 coding sequence is TGCGCCAGCAGCCAAGCATCGGGGGCACTTAACTATGGCTACACCTTC.

This rearrangement joins TRBV7-2 to TRBJ2-1; a possible D gene is TRBD2 (5 bases). The length of the CDR3 is 13 residues. Germline CDR1 reads SGHTA; CDR2 reads FQGNSA. Trimming removed 5 bases from V and 6 bases from J, with 11 bases in between. The CDR3 nucleotides read TGTGCCAGCAGCCCCCCGGACTTCAATGAGCAGTTCTTC. Protein: CASSPPDFNEQFF. Variable domain in full (rest from reference TRBV7-2 and TRBJ2-1): GAGVSQSPSNKVTEKGKDVELRCDPISGHTALYWYRQSLGQGLEFLIYFQGNSAPDKSGLPSDRFSAERTGGSVSTLTIQRTQQEDSAVYLCASSPPDFNEQFFGPGTRLTVL.

This chain links TRBV5-4 with TRBJ2-3; 8 positions agree with TRBD2. Unmatched junction bases numbered 10, after V lost 4 bases and J lost 3 bases. The CDR3 has 16 residues. Germline CDR1 and CDR2: SGHNT and YYREEE (reference sequence). DNA of the CDR3: TGTGCCAGCAGCCGGCGCGGTAGCGGGATAACAGATACGCAGTATTTT. Amino acid sequence: CASSRRGSGITDTQYF.

The CDR3 reads CAISTRREADTQYF. The CDR3 region has the DNA TGTGCCATCAGTACCCGGCGGGAGGCAGATACGCAGTATTTT. The rearrangement links TRBV10-3 to TRBJ2-3; 8 nucleotides line up with TRBD2. Per the germline V gene, CDR1 is ENHRY and CDR2 is SYGVKD. Losses at the gene ends were 5 bases for V and 4 bases for J; bases not matched to a gene: 5. This CDR3 has 14 amino acids.

This sequence joins TRBV28 and TRBJ2-1, with TRBD1 matching over 9 bases. Per germline, CDR1 MDHEN and CDR2 SYDVKM. The CDR3 has 16 amino acids. V lost 5 bases, J lost 5 bases, and 10 bases stayed unmatched. The DNA of the CDR3 is TGTGCCAGCAGTCCGTCCGGGACAGGGAGAGACAATGAGCAGTTCTTC. This sequence encodes CASSPSGTGRDNEQFF.

This rearrangement joins TRBV29-1 to TRBJ2-3, with D tentatively TRBD1 or TRBD2 (5 bases each). Trimming removed 5 bases at V and 1 base at J, with 19 bases between. The CDR3 consists of 16 residues. Germline V gene data show CDR1 as SQVTM and CDR2 as ANQGSEA. This chain's CDR3 is CSVQAGRDRGTDTQYF. The CDR3 DNA reads as TGCAGCGTTCAGGCGGGTCGGGACCGGGGCACAGATACGCAGTATTTT.

The rearrangement links TRBV5-4 to TRBJ2-7; D possibly corresponds to TRBD1 (6 bases). This CDR3 is 13 amino acids long. Trimming took 3 bases from V and 7 from J, leaving 14 bases between them. Germline values: CDR1 SGHNT, CDR2 YYREEE (reference sequence). The CDR3: CASSSSQGREQYF. CDR3 in DNA: TGTGCCAGCAGCTCCTCACAGGGTAGAGAGCAGTACTTC.

This chain uses TRBV7-2 with TRBJ2-3, with 13 nucleotides matching TRBD2. The CDR3 spans 17 residues. Per the germline V gene, CDR1 is SGHTA and CDR2 is FQGNSA. V dropped 3 bases and J dropped 2; count of bases not matched to a gene: 5. The CDR3 nucleotides read TGTGCCAGCAGCTTGGGACTAGCGGGGAGGTACACAGATACGCAGTATTTT. Protein product: CASSLGLAGRYTDTQYF.

This rearrangement joins TRBV5-6 to TRBJ2-7; 9 nucleotides match TRBD1. Germline V gene sequence: CDR1 SGHDT, CDR2 YYEEEE. CDR3 size: 15 residues. V was clipped by 2 bases and J by 7 bases; unmatched bases: 10. The DNA for the CDR3 is TGTGCCAGCAGCTTTGTACAGGGGGCCTCTCATGAGCAGTACTTC. This sequence encodes CASSFVQGASHEQYF.

The DNA for the CDR3 is TGTGCCAGCAGCTTATCCCCCCGGATAAATGCTGAAGCTTTCTTT. As protein: CASSLSPRINAEAFF. This chain joins TRBV7-9 and TRBJ1-1; unclear D gene. From germline, CDR1 is SEHNR and CDR2 FQNEAQ (reference sequence). Deletions cut 2 bases from V and 6 bases from J, with 16 bases between. The CDR3 runs to 15 residues.

V usage is TRBV28 and J usage is TRBJ1-1; D might be TRBD1 (5 bases). CDR1 and CDR2 from the germline V gene are MDHEN and SYDVKM. This CDR3 region has 13 residues. The ends were cut back, 3 bases at V and 10 bases at J, with 15 bases in the middle. The chain's CDR3 is CASSLGLTSGAFF. The CDR3 DNA follows: TGTGCCAGCAGTTTGGGACTTACATCAGGAGCTTTCTTT.

The chain carries TRBV5-8 and TRBJ2-5; TRBD1 or TRBD2 may be the D gene (6 bases each). The CDR3 runs to 11 residues. The V gene's germline CDR1 is SGHTS and CDR2 YDEGEE. Trimming took off 4 bases at V and 7 bases at J, with 8 bases between the two ends. The CDR3 DNA is TGTGCCAGCAGCGGGGGGCGGACCCAGTACTTC. Its translation: CASSGGRTQYF.

This clone was counted only a few times. The chain employs TRBV30 and TRBJ2-7, with D possibly TRBD1 on 6 matching bases. The V end lost 0 bases, the J end lost 0 bases, and 9 bases lay between the germline ends. Germline V CDR1 and CDR2: GTSNPN, SVGIG (reference sequence). The CDR3 has 14 amino acids. The CDR3 region is CAWSVDSNSYEQYF. In DNA, the CDR3 is TGTGCCTGGAGTGTGGACAGTAACTCCTACGAGCAGTACTTC.

The chain links TRBV27 to TRBJ2-7, with TRBD2 matching 13 bases. Trimming removed 6 bases from V and 0 bases from J; junction bases left unmatched: 2. This CDR3 contains 15 residues. Germline values: CDR1 MNHEY, CDR2 SMNVEV (reference sequence). CDR3 in DNA: TGTGCCAGCAGACTAGCGGGAGGGACCTCCTACGAGCAGTACTTC. It specifies CASRLAGGTSYEQYF.

CDR3 region: CASSLLAWETQYF. CDR3 nucleotides: TGTGCCAGCAGCCTTCTAGCGTGGGAGACCCAGTACTTC. The chain couples TRBV11-3 to TRBJ2-5; a possible D gene is TRBD2 (6 bases). This CDR3 is 13 amino acids long. Germline CDR1 is SGHNT and CDR2 is YENEEA. V lost 5 bases and J lost 5, with 12 bases in between.

V gene TRBV28 combines with J gene TRBJ2-7; 10 nucleotides line up with TRBD1. V was pared by 7 bases and J by 5 bases, with 14 bases of the junction left unmatched. Germline values: CDR1 MDHEN, CDR2 SYDVKM. This CDR3 comprises 16 residues. The CDR3 DNA is TGTGCCAGCAACATAGGGGGGGGACAGGGGCTACACGAGCAGTACTTC. Amino acid sequence: CASNIGGGQGLHEQYF.

A few counts support this clone. This chain links TRBV5-6 with TRBJ2-7; D gene unclear. V was clipped by 4 bases and J by 0 bases, with 11 bases between them. The CDR3 covers 14 residues. CDR1 is SGHDT, CDR2 YYEEEE, per germline. The CDR3 DNA is TGTGCCAGCAGCCGGTGGGTGTCCTCCTACGAGCAGTACTTC. This gives the protein CASSRWVSSYEQYF.

The chain recombines TRBV18 with TRBJ1-2, with D unclear. This CDR3 has 11 amino acids. With 3 bases removed from V and 6 bases from J, the gap between germline ends came to 5 bases. The germline V gene encodes CDR1 KGHSH and CDR2 LQKENI. CDR3: CASSPRDGYTF. CDR3 nucleotide sequence: TGTGCCAGCTCACCTCGAGATGGCTACACCTTC.

The V gene is TRBV25-1, the J gene TRBJ2-5, with D possibly called TRBD1 or TRBD2 (5 bases each). The CDR3 is 15 amino acids. Trimming pared 4 bases from V and 6 bases from J, leaving 18 bases between. CDR1 is MGHDK, CDR2 SYGVNS, per germline. CDR3 sequence (DNA): TGTGCCAGCAGTGGCACCCGGGACCGCTTTCAGACCCAGTACTTC. Translation: CASSGTRDRFQTQYF.

This clone was seen a few times. The V call is TRBV5-4, the J call TRBJ1-2; D unresolved. The V gene lost 0 bases and the J gene lost 8 bases, with 17 bases spanning the gap. The germline gives CDR1 SGHNT, CDR2 YYREEE (reference sequence). The CDR3 extends over 15 amino acids. CDR3 sequence (DNA): TGTGCCAGCAGCTTGGGTCGGGTCGGGGTGAAGGGCTACACCTTC. Its translation is CASSLGRVGVKGYTF.

The chain carries TRBV6-1 and TRBJ1-5; the D gene is possibly TRBD1 (6 bases). Trimming removed 4 bases at V and 3 bases at J, with 16 bases between. The CDR3 has 16 residues. CDR1 is MNHNS, CDR2 SASEGT, per germline. Here the CDR3 DNA reads TGTGCCAGCAGTGTTCAGACAGGAGGCGTCAATCAGCCCCAGCATTTT. Amino acids: CASSVQTGGVNQPQHF.

The chain joins TRBV7-2 to TRBJ2-2; TRBD2 matches 12 bases. The trim removed 5 bases at V and 5 bases at J, leaving 6 bases unmatched. There are 16 residues in the CDR3. Germline V gene sequence: CDR1 SGHTA, CDR2 FQGNSA. This CDR3 is CASSPRTSGDTGELFF. The CDR3 bases are TGTGCCAGCAGCCCACGGACTAGCGGGGATACCGGGGAGCTGTTTTTT.

The V and J genes are TRBV7-8 and TRBJ1-4, with D unresolved. V lost 4 bases to trimming and J lost 8 bases, with 14 bases between them. The CDR3 loop spans 14 amino acids. Germline V gives CDR1 SGHVS, CDR2 FQNEAQ. The CDR3, as DNA: TGTGCCAGCAGCTCCCCCTCGGTACGGGAAAAACTGTTTTTT. Its protein is CASSSPSVREKLFF.

This chain joins TRBV5-1 and TRBJ1-1, with D perhaps matching TRBD1 (6 bases). The ends were cut back, 2 bases at V and 1 base at J, with 15 bases in the middle. Germline assignment: CDR1 SGHRS and CDR2 YFSETQ. The CDR3 extends over 16 amino acids. CDR3 nucleotides: TGCGCCAGCAGCTTACAGGGCAGGCGGACGAACACTGAAGCTTTCTTT. It yields the protein CASSLQGRRTNTEAFF.

J is TRBJ2-7 and V is TRBV7-2; no clear D. V shed 3 bases and J shed 4 bases, with 13 bases lying between them. From germline, CDR1 is SGHTA and CDR2 FQGNSA. The CDR3 length is 14 residues. The CDR3 here is CASSFNGVGYEQYF. In DNA, the CDR3 is TGTGCCAGCAGCTTTAATGGGGTAGGGTACGAGCAGTACTTC. The full variable domain, completed using reference TRBV7-2 and TRBJ2-7, is GAGVSQSPSNKVTEKGKDVELRCDPISGHTALYWYRQSLGQGLEFLIYFQGNSAPDKSGLPSDRFSAERTGGSVSTLTIQRTQQEDSAVYLCASSFNGVGYEQYFGPGTRLTVT.

This rearrangement joins TRBV4-2 to TRBJ2-2, with 12 bases identical to TRBD2. V lost 1 base, J lost 5 bases, and 2 bases stayed unmatched. This CDR3 has 16 amino acids. Per the germline V gene, CDR1 is LGHNA and CDR2 is YNFKEQ. CDR3: CASSQGGTSGTGELFF. The DNA of the CDR3 is TGTGCCAGCAGCCAAGGGGGGACTAGCGGGACCGGGGAGCTGTTTTTT.

V gene TRBV30 combines with J gene TRBJ2-5, with 10 bases identical to TRBD2. The J call is uncertain, as TRBJ2-7 better fits the DNA end. The CDR3 has 14 amino acids. Germline values: CDR1 GTSNPN, CDR2 SVGIG (reference sequence). CDR3: CAWSVRTSGYEQYF. CDR3 nucleotides: TGTGCCTGGAGTGTAAGGACTAGCGGCTACGAGCAGTACTTC.